This T cell receptor (beta chain) was sequenced during a study of T cell clones after liver transplantation. As for the study in general: Third-party-reactive TCRbeta sequences from pre-transplant mixed lymphocyte reactions served as antigen-independent comparators. Tolerant meant at least one year fully off immunosuppression without liver enzymes above twice normal.

The CDR3 runs to 13 residues. The J segment lost 0 bases and the V segment lost 7 bases, leaving 3 bases of the junction unmatched. Germline lookup yields CDR1 SNHLY and CDR2 FYNNEI. The repertoire was sequenced with immunoSEQ multiplex PCR; TCRdb's copy has only in-frame clones and lacks some. This sample has 90,000 to 120,000 clones, with approximately 78% found just once. The receptor was isolated from a human donor who received a liver transplant. The chain recombines TRBV2 with TRBJ2-7; 7 positions match TRBD1. Sequencing used CD4+ T cells from blood, obtained before liver transplant. The CDR3 here is CASTWDSSYEQYF. In DNA form, the CDR3 reads TGTGCCAGCACGTGGGACAGCTCCTACGAGCAGTACTTC.